This T cell receptor (beta chain) was obtained from a study of T cell repertoires in cytomegalovirus infection. Regarding the study as a whole: Of the TCR beta families, the public ones yielded a cumulative frequency that identified carriers of CMV plus the relevant HLA. CMV-specific TCR beta clonotypes restricted by HLA-C were the ones dominating the ex vivo response.

CDR1 is MNHEY and CDR2 is SMNVEV in the germline V gene (reference sequence). This CDR3 region has 13 residues. The V end lost 2 bases, the J end lost 4 bases, and 5 bases lay between the germline ends. TCRdb redid the calling of the reads with MiXCR, one entry per CDR3 protein. This table holds some 240,000 distinct CDR3 sequences, about 15% found once. Remarks on this clonotype: What it binds is unknown.

Sequenced: CD8+ T cells from PBMCs. The chain has TRBV27 and TRBJ2-2; D is uncertain. This receptor was obtained from a human donor in good health (CMV status not recorded). Some clones in this sample may be carry-over from other donors' samples. The CDR3 bases are TGTGCCAGCAGTTTACGCCCCACCGGGGAGCTGTTTTTT. It is translated as CASSLRPTGELFF.